This is a list of T cell receptor beta chains from one sample in a study of neurological immune-mediated disorders. Each CDR3 protein is one row after TCRdb ran MiXCR on the 5' RACE reads. The sample comprises under 40,000 distinct CDR3 sequences, 6.5% to 8.5% of which are singletons, and under 6.5% rests with the top ten. The sequenced sample was CD4+ T cells from blood. The receptor source for this set is a man aged 45-65 years in good health. The CDR3 runs from the conserved cysteine through the conserved F or W. D genes are given only for firm matches. A row's size may be missing; if present it is once, few, many or a size class.

size	J	V	D	DNA	CDR3
many	TRBJ1-2	TRBV5-1	TRBD1	TGCGCCAGCAGCCCGGGACAGCTTTTTCTAGACTATGGCTACACCTTC	CASSPGQLFLDYGYTF
many	TRBJ1-1	TRBV15	NA	TGTGCCACCAGCAGAGGCCGGGTGGAGGACACTGAAGCTTTCTTT	CATSRGRVEDTEAFF
many	TRBJ2-1	TRBV5-5	TRBD2	TGTGCCAGCAGCTTGGATCGGCGGGAGGGCCGCAATGAGCAGTTCTTC	CASSLDRREGRNEQFF
many	TRBJ2-1	TRBV7-2	TRBD1	TGTGCCAGCAGCTTAGCCGGGACAGGGGTTTCGGTTTACAATGAGCAGTTCTTC	CASSLAGTGVSVYNEQFF
many	TRBJ1-4	TRBV18	NA	TGTGCCAGCTCCATTAGAGGAGGGAGCAATGAAAAACTGTTTTTT	CASSIRGGSNEKLFF
many	TRBJ2-1	TRBV7-2	TRBD2	TGTGCCAGCAGCTCCGGACTAGCGAGAGGCAATGAGCAGTTCTTC	CASSSGLARGNEQFF
many	TRBJ1-5	TRBV11-2	TRBD1	TGTGCCAGCAGCTTAGATCTAGGGGGCCCTGGGCAGCCCCAGCATTTT	CASSLDLGGPGQPQHF
many	TRBJ2-1	TRBV5-1	NA	TGCGCCAGCAGTGTGTTAATGGCTACGGCTCACAATGAGCAGTTCTTC	CASSVLMATAHNEQFF
many	TRBJ2-1	TRBV29-1	NA	TGCAGCGTGTGGGTTGCCTACAATGAGCAGTTCTTC	CSVWVAYNEQFF
many	TRBJ2-3	TRBV10-3	TRBD2	TGTGCCATCAGCCCTAGCTGGAGCGGGGCAGATACGCAGTATTTT	CAISPSWSGADTQYF
many	TRBJ2-7	TRBV20-1	TRBD1	TGCAGCCCTCGAGGGGACAGGGAGCAGTACTTC	CSPRGDREQYF
many	TRBJ2-5	TRBV5-1	TRBD2	TGCGCCAGCAGCTCGACAGACCGGACTAGCGGGAGGGCCGAGACCCAGTACTTC	CASSSTDRTSGRAETQYF
many	TRBJ2-7	TRBV7-2	NA	TGTGCCAGCGGATTCCATTCTCCTGGGATAGGCTACGAGCAGTACTTC	CASGFHSPGIGYEQYF
many	TRBJ1-1	TRBV5-4	TRBD1	TGTGCCAGCAGCGACGCTACAGGGGGTAACACTGAAGCTTTCTTT	CASSDATGGNTEAFF
many	TRBJ1-1	TRBV15	NA	TGTGCCACCAGCAGAGCCCTCGGTCGGAAGAACACTGAAGCTTTCTTT	CATSRALGRKNTEAFF
many	TRBJ1-6	TRBV12-3/TRBV12-4	TRBD1	TGTGCCAGCAGAATTACCGACAGGGGGCTTTCACCCCTCCACTTT	CASRITDRGLSPLHF
many	TRBJ2-3	TRBV28	NA	TGTGCCAGCAGTTCCCTCTGGAACACAGATACGCAGTATTTT	CASSSLWNTDTQYF
many	TRBJ1-5	TRBV20-1	TRBD1	TGCAGTGCGGCTAAGGGACAGGGGGCTTCCCAGCCCCAGCATTTT	CSAAKGQGASQPQHF
many	TRBJ2-2	TRBV18	TRBD1	TGTGCCAGCTCACCTGGGACAGGACAGAACACCGGGGAGCTGTTTTTT	CASSPGTGQNTGELFF
many	TRBJ1-5	TRBV12-3/TRBV12-4	NA	TGTGCCAGTCTGGGGGGACGACAGCCCCAGCATTTT	CASLGGRQPQHF
many	TRBJ1-1	TRBV2	NA	TGTGCCAGCAGTGAAAGTGGAGGCCTCCTGTGGCCTTTCTTT	CASSESGGLLWPFF
many	TRBJ2-3	TRBV15	NA	TGTGCCACCAGCAGAGAACCGGCAAGCACAGATACGCAGTATTTT	CATSREPASTDTQYF
many	TRBJ2-5	TRBV7-2	TRBD2	TGTGCCAGCAGCCCTCCTGGGGTGCGGGGCGGGGGGACCCAGTACTTC	CASSPPGVRGGGTQYF
many	TRBJ2-3	TRBV20-1	NA	TGCAGTGCTAGAGGAGGGGGAGCTTTATCGGATACGCAGTATTTT	CSARGGGALSDTQYF
many	TRBJ2-5	TRBV5-6	NA	TGTGCCAGCAGCTCCTATCACAGGGTAGTGGGGACCCAGTACTTC	CASSSYHRVVGTQYF
many	TRBJ2-1	TRBV28	NA	TGTGCCAGCAGTCTCCTCAGCTCCTACAATGAGCAGTTCTTC	CASSLLSSYNEQFF
few	TRBJ1-1	TRBV7-9	NA	TGTGCCAGCAGCTTCCTTGGGGGGGGGAACACTGAAGCTTTCTTT	CASSFLGGGNTEAFF
many	TRBJ1-1	TRBV20-1	TRBD1	TGCAGTCCCCGGGAGCAGGGGGCGAATACTGAAGCTTTCTTT	CSPREQGANTEAFF
NA	TRBJ2-7	TRBV11-2	TRBD2	TGTGCCAGCAGGCCGACTAGCTCTTACGAGCAGTACTTC	CASRPTSSYEQYF
few	TRBJ2-2	TRBV18	NA	TGTGCCAGCCCAACATCAGGGCTTCTCAACACCGGGGAGCTGTTTTTT	CASPTSGLLNTGELFF
many	TRBJ1-2	TRBV28	NA	TGTGCCAGCAGTGCCTCGACACGTTTGAGGGGCTACACCTTC	CASSASTRLRGYTF
NA	TRBJ2-4	TRBV7-8	NA	TGTGCCAGCAGCTTCGAAGCAGGAGGGAAAAACATTCAGTACTTC	CASSFEAGGKNIQYF
many	TRBJ2-5	TRBV20-1	TRBD2	TGCAGTGCTAGAGGGGTCTGGGGCGGGAGAATACAGACCCAGTACTTC	CSARGVWGGRIQTQYF
few	TRBJ2-1	TRBV7-2	NA	TGTGCCAGCAGCTTGTTATTGGGCGGGACACCCTCCCCCAATGAGCAGTTCTTC	CASSLLLGGTPSPNEQFF
NA	TRBJ1-2	TRBV20-1	NA	TGCAGCAGCCAGGGTGAAGCGAACTATGTCTATACCTTC	CSSQGEANYVYTF
many	TRBJ1-3	TRBV4-1	NA	TGCGCCAGCAGCCAAGACCCAGCAAGAAGGTCTGGAAACACCATATATTTT	CASSQDPARRSGNTIYF
many	TRBJ1-2	TRBV5-5	NA	TGTGCCAGCAGCTTAAGGGCAGAAGACTATGGCTACACCTTC	CASSLRAEDYGYTF
many	TRBJ1-6	TRBV14	NA	TGTGCCAGCAGCCAGGGGGTGGGTAATTCACCCCTCCACTTT	CASSQGVGNSPLHF
many	TRBJ2-1	TRBV20-1	NA	TGCAGTGCTAGACTCTGGAATGAGCAGTTCTTC	CSARLWNEQFF
few	TRBJ2-4	TRBV9	NA	TGTGCCAGCGCTCGAATCGACAGTGGGGTCATTCAGTACTTC	CASARIDSGVIQYF
many	TRBJ1-5	TRBV5-1	NA	TGCGCCAGCAGCTTGAGAGGGGATAGCAATCAGCCCCAGCATTTT	CASSLRGDSNQPQHF
many	TRBJ1-2	TRBV7-2	NA	TGTGCCAGCAGCTTTGTGGACGGCAACTATGGCTACACCTTC	CASSFVDGNYGYTF
many	TRBJ2-7	TRBV5-1	TRBD1	TGCGCCAGCAGCCCGGGGACAGTTGAAGGTTTTCTAGGGCTCTACGAGCAGTACTTC	CASSPGTVEGFLGLYEQYF
NA	TRBJ2-1	TRBV5-4	TRBD2	TGTGCCAGCAGCATCGCCGGGACTAGTAGTCATGAGCAGTTCTTC	CASSIAGTSSHEQFF
many	TRBJ1-1	TRBV6-2/TRBV6-3	NA	TGTGCCAGCAGACTGGGACGGAGAAACACTGAAGCTTTCTTT	CASRLGRRNTEAFF
many	TRBJ2-2	TRBV6-1	TRBD2	TGTGCCAGCAGGGGACTAGTAAACACCGGGGAGCTGTTTTTT	CASRGLVNTGELFF
many	TRBJ2-1	TRBV5-1	TRBD2	TGCGCCAGCAGAGCGGGAGTAGGCAATGAGCAGTTCTTC	CASRAGVGNEQFF
many	TRBJ1-5	TRBV5-1	NA	TGCGCCAGCAGCTTGGCTTACCCCACCACCTATAGCAATCAGCCCCAGCATTTT	CASSLAYPTTYSNQPQHF
many	TRBJ2-1	TRBV29-1	TRBD1	TGCAGCGTCAGGAACAGGGGTCGCGACAATGAGCAGTTCTTC	CSVRNRGRDNEQFF
many	TRBJ2-2	TRBV6-5	NA	TGTGCCAGCAGTTACCCTTCCGGGGAGCTGTTTTTT	CASSYPSGELFF
many	TRBJ2-5	TRBV5-1	TRBD2	TGCGCCAGCAGCTTAAACAGGGCGGGAGGAGAGACCCAGTACTTC	CASSLNRAGGETQYF
many	TRBJ2-7	TRBV5-1	TRBD1	TGCGCCAGCAGCTTTGGGACAGGGATCTACGAGCAGTACTTC	CASSFGTGIYEQYF
many	TRBJ2-7	TRBV20-1	NA	TGCAGTGCTAGAGTTACGGGTACCACCTACGAGCAGTACTTC	CSARVTGTTYEQYF
many	TRBJ2-2	TRBV5-1	NA	TGCGCCAGCAGCCTATCGGGAAAGAACACCGGGGAGCTGTTTTTT	CASSLSGKNTGELFF
NA	TRBJ2-1	TRBV6-6	NA	TGTGCCAGCAGTTTCCCCTCCGGGAGTTTATCCTACAATGAGCAGTTCTTC	CASSFPSGSLSYNEQFF
many	TRBJ2-5	TRBV5-1	NA	TGCGCCAGCAGCTCTGCTAGGGGTCGGGAGACCCAGTACTTC	CASSSARGRETQYF
many	TRBJ1-5	TRBV20-1	NA	TGCAGTGCTAGAGATAGGGGTGGAAGCAATCAGCCCCAGCATTTT	CSARDRGGSNQPQHF
many	TRBJ2-3	TRBV5-1	NA	TGCGCCAGCAGCTTACTCCGCACAGATACGCAGTATTTT	CASSLLRTDTQYF
many	TRBJ2-5	TRBV5-1	NA	TGCGCCAGCAGCCCCACCCCGGGACAACGGGAGACCCAGTACTTC	CASSPTPGQRETQYF
few	TRBJ2-7	TRBV7-2	NA	TGTGCCAGCAGCTTAATGCGAATTGGAAACGAGCAGTACTTC	CASSLMRIGNEQYF